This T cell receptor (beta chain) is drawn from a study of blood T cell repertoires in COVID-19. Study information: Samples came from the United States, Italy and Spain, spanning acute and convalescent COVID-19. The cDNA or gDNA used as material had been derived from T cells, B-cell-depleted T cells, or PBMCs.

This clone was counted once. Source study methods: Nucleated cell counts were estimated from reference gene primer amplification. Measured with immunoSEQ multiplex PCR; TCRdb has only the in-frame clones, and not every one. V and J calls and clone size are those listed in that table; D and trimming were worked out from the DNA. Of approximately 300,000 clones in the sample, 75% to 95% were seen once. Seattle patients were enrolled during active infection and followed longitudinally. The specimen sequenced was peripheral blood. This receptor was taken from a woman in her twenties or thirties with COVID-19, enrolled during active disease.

The CDR3 DNA is TGTGCCAGCAATCCCGACAGGCTGGCTGGCGAGCAGTACTTC. Amino acid sequence: CASNPDRLAGEQYF. The chain links TRBV2 to TRBJ2-7; a possible D gene is TRBD1 (6 bases). This CDR3 region has 14 residues. Germline lookup yields CDR1 SNHLY and CDR2 FYNNEI. V was cut by 7 bases and J by 6 bases, with 19 bases left in between.